Ten or more counts support the clone carrying this T cell receptor (beta chain). As yet, its antigen is unknown. For TCR, cDNA came from 5'RACE template switching, which added a universal primer site and UMIs. TCRdb processed the 5' RACE reads anew with MiXCR; each CDR3 protein has one entry. This sample has about 400,000 distinct CDR3 sequences; about 6.2% occur once, and the top ten carry 14% to 15%. CDR3 size: 15 residues. The germline gives CDR1 SEHNR, CDR2 FQNEAQ (reference sequence). V trimming: 4 bases; J trimming: 2 bases; junction bases outside the gene matches: 6. These data are taken from a study of T cells after yellow fever vaccination. Study in general: Any fraction with a low cell number was prepared using SMART-Seq v4 Ultra Low Input. Study results and caveats: Reappearance after the booster was seen for most primary-vaccination clones, at roughly 96% CD4 and 80% to 90% CD8.

The chain is built from TRBV7-9 and TRBJ2-7; TRBD1 agrees at 9 bases. Sequences were derived from PBMCs, sampled 5 days after the yellow fever booster vaccination. The TCR was taken from a man younger than 45 who received the YFV17D yellow fever vaccine. CDR3 DNA: TGTGCCAGCAGCTCCGGACAGGGGAAAACCTACGAGCAGTACTTC. Translated, it gives CASSSGQGKTYEQYF.